This T cell receptor beta chain was observed in a study of blood T cell repertoires in COVID-19. Study in general: Some COVID-19 samples were acute and others convalescent; all came from the United States, Italy and Spain. The cDNA or gDNA used as material had been derived from T cells, B-cell-depleted T cells, or PBMCs.

Ages ranged from about 18 to 89 years, with residence in fewer than 25 US areas. The CDR3 spans 14 residues. Germline assignment: CDR1 SEHNR and CDR2 FQNEAQ (reference sequence). V was shortened by 1 base and J by 7 bases, with 11 bases between the two germline ends. The method was immunoSEQ multiplex PCR; TCRdb's version includes in-frame clones alone and lacks a portion of them. The table shows about 300,000 clones, with around 90% occurring only once. Sequencing was carried out using PBMCs or T cells enriched from blood (not recorded which). The rearrangement uses TRBV7-9 and TRBJ1-5; D remains ambiguous. This TCR came from a woman in her late teens or twenties with acute COVID-19. CDR3: CASSLGQAFQPQHF. The CDR3 DNA reads TGTGCCAGCAGCTTAGGGCAGGCCTTCCAGCCCCAGCATTTT.